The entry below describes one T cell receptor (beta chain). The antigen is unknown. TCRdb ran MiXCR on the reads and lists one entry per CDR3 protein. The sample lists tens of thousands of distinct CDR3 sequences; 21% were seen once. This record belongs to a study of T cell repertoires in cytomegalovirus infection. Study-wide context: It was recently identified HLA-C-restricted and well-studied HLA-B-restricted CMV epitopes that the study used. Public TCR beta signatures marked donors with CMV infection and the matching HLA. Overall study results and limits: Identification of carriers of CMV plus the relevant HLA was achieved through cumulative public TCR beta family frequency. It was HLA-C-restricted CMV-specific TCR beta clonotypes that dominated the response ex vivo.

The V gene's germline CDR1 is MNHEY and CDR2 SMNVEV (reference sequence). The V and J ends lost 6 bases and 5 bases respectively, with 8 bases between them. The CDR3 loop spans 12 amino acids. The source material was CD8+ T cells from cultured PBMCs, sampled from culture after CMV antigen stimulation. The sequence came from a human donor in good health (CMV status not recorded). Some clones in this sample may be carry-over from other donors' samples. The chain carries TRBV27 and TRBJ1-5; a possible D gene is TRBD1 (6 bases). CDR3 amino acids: CASRRGDQPQHF. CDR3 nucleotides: TGTGCCAGCAGGAGGGGGGATCAGCCCCAGCATTTT.